This is a list of T cell receptor beta chains from one sample in a study of PD-1 blockade in mismatch repair-deficient tumors. Sequenced by immunoSEQ multiplex PCR; TCRdb stores in-frame clones only, minus some. The table records around 49,000 clones, around three quarters of them present only once. The input for sequencing was PBMCs, taken before pembrolizumab treatment. Every receptor here comes from an adult with mismatch repair-deficient cancer. Each CDR3 is given with its conserved first and last residue. D genes are given only for firm matches. Not all rows give a size; the values are once, few, many and, for expanded clones, a class.

D gene	V gene	clone size	J gene	CDR3 DNA	CDR3 protein
TRBD1	TRBV28	NA	TRBJ1-4	TGTGCCAGCAGAACAGGGGGTAATGAAAAACTGTTTTTT	CASRTGGNEKLFF
NA	TRBV6-6	few	TRBJ1-2	TGTGCCAGCAGTCCACAGGGAGTAGATAACTATGGCTACACCTTC	CASSPQGVDNYGYTF
TRBD2	TRBV11-2	NA	TRBJ2-7	TGTGCCAGCAGCCCCCTCTCCCGAACTAGCGGGAAAATCTACGAGCAGTACTTC	CASSPLSRTSGKIYEQYF
TRBD2	TRBV28	NA	TRBJ2-7	TGTGCCAGCAGTTTCCGACTAGCGGGCCTCTCCTACGAGCAGTACTTC	CASSFRLAGLSYEQYF
NA	TRBV11-2	NA	TRBJ2-4	TGTGCCAGCAGCCCCATCAGTCCAGGGGAAAACATTCAGTACTTC	CASSPISPGENIQYF
NA	TRBV28	NA	TRBJ2-7	TGTGCCAGCAGTTTAGGGGTAGGGTACGAGCAGTACTTC	CASSLGVGYEQYF
TRBD2	TRBV14	NA	TRBJ2-3	TGTGCCAGCAGCTCCCGGACTAGCGGGAGAGGGGATACGCAGTATTTT	CASSSRTSGRGDTQYF
NA	TRBV7-3	NA	TRBJ2-1	TGTGCCAGCAGCTGGGGGGGGCTAGCGGTTAACAATGAGCAGTTCTTC	CASSWGGLAVNNEQFF
NA	TRBV5-4	NA	TRBJ2-5	TGTGCCAGCAGCTCTGGGCGGCAGGGCCCCCAAGAGACCCAGTACTTC	CASSSGRQGPQETQYF
NA	TRBV6-5	few	TRBJ1-2	TGTGCCAGCAGTTACGACACTTCGGAGGGCTACACCTTC	CASSYDTSEGYTF
NA	TRBV11-2	medium-sized	TRBJ1-5	TGTGCCAGCAGCTTATCAGATAGCAATCAGCCCCAGCATTTT	CASSLSDSNQPQHF
NA	TRBV7-3	NA	TRBJ2-2	TGTGCCAGCAGCGAGAGACAGGGAGGTACCGGGGAGCTGTTTTTT	CASSERQGGTGELFF
NA	TRBV6-1	NA	TRBJ2-5	TGTGCCAGCAGTGAAGCTGCCTTTCGACAGGCGCGGGGGGAGACCCAGTACTTC	CASSEAAFRQARGETQYF
NA	TRBV5-1	few	TRBJ2-5	TGCGCCAGCAAATCGGTAGGGGGGGAGACCCAGTACTTC	CASKSVGGETQYF
TRBD2	TRBV19	once	TRBJ2-1	TGTGCCAGTAGTTTGACTAGCCCCGATGAGCAGTTCTTC	CASSLTSPDEQFF
TRBD2	TRBV19	few	TRBJ2-7	TGTGCCAGTAGTATACCGGCGGGAGGGACCTACGAGCAGTACTTC	CASSIPAGGTYEQYF
NA	TRBV9	NA	TRBJ2-7	TGTGCCAGCAGCGTAGGGTGGGACGGTACCTACGAGCAGTACTTC	CASSVGWDGTYEQYF
TRBD2	TRBV10-2	NA	TRBJ2-1	TGCGCCATAACCGGGACTAGCCCTTATGCGGAGCAGTTCTTC	CAITGTSPYAEQFF
NA	TRBV7-2	few	TRBJ2-5	TGTGCCAGCAGCTTAGAGGGCGGCCAAGAGACCCAGTACTTC	CASSLEGGQETQYF
TRBD1	TRBV28	NA	TRBJ1-5	TGTGCCAGCAGTTTGGGTCAGGGGGCAAGCCAGCCCCAGCATTTT	CASSLGQGASQPQHF
NA	TRBV9	NA	TRBJ1-1	TGTGCCAGCAGCGTAGGGCACACTGAAGCTTTCTTT	CASSVGHTEAFF
TRBD1	TRBV28	NA	TRBJ1-5	TGTGCCAGCAGTTTGGAGGCTACGGACAGGGGAAAGCCCCAGCATTTT	CASSLEATDRGKPQHF
NA	TRBV9	NA	TRBJ1-2	TGTGCCAGCAGCGTAGGGGACCTAGGGTATGGCTACACCTTC	CASSVGDLGYGYTF
TRBD1	TRBV19	NA	TRBJ1-1	TGTGCCAGTAGTCTCGCCGGGACAGGGAGCACTGAAGCTTTCTTT	CASSLAGTGSTEAFF
TRBD1	TRBV2	NA	TRBJ1-5	TGTGCCAGCATCCGGGACAGGGATGCGGAGCCCCAGCATTTT	CASIRDRDAEPQHF